Listed here are 24 T cell receptor beta chains from one sample, sequenced in a study of T cells in tumors after PD-1 blockade. The method was immunoSEQ multiplex PCR; TCRdb's version includes in-frame clones alone and lacks a portion of them. This sample has about 59,000 clones; about 80% occur once, and the top ten carry under 15%. This specimen consisted of PBMCs, obtained before anti-PD-1 treatment. These receptors came from a human donor with basal cell carcinoma.

This chain joins TRBV6-1 and TRBJ1-5, with D tentatively TRBD1 (5 bases). The V gene lost 1 base and the J gene lost 0 bases, with 7 bases spanning the gap. CDR3 length equals 15 residues. The germline gives CDR1 MNHNS, CDR2 SASEGT. CDR3 nucleotide sequence: TGTGCCAGCAGTGAAGGGGGGAATAGCAATCAGCCCCAGCATTTT. Translated: CASSEGGNSNQPQHF.

The V call is TRBV6-6, the J call TRBJ2-7; 7 bases match TRBD1. V trimming: 6 bases; J trimming: 6 bases; junction bases outside the gene matches: 14. CDR3 size: 15 residues. Per germline, CDR1 MNHNY and CDR2 SVGAGI (reference sequence). CDR3 bases: TGTGCCAGCAGCCGGTCGGACAGGAGCCTCGCCGAGCAGTACTTC. This sequence encodes CASSRSDRSLAEQYF.

Only a few counts were recorded for this clone. The rearrangement uses TRBV3-1 (or the pseudogene TRBV3-2) and TRBJ1-1, with D possibly being TRBD1 (6 bases). Germline CDR1 reads LGHDT; CDR2 reads YNNKEL (reference sequence). V dropped 0 bases and J dropped 1 base, with 9 bases sitting between them. This CDR3 comprises 15 residues. CDR3 coding DNA: TGTGCCAGCAGCCAAGATCCGGGACAGAACACTGAAGCTTTCTTT. Translation: CASSQDPGQNTEAFF.

The chain has TRBV28 and TRBJ2-7; possibly TRBD2 for D (5 bases). V was cut by 7 bases and J by 6 bases, with 13 bases left in between. The CDR3 covers 12 residues. In germline, CDR1 is MDHEN, CDR2 SYDVKM. The CDR3, as DNA: TGTGCCAGCACCCCGCGTCGGGGCGAGCAGTACTTC. This codes for CASTPRRGEQYF.

V is TRBV7-9 and J is TRBJ1-1, with 11 bases aligning to TRBD1. CDR1 and CDR2 (germline): SEHNR, FQNEAQ (reference sequence). The V gene end was trimmed by 5 bases and the J gene end by 0 bases; junction bases not matched to a gene: 14. CDR3 length equals 19 residues. The CDR3 nucleotides are TGTGCCAGCAGCCCTGGACAGGGGGCCTCGCCGGGTTTGAACACTGAAGCTTTCTTT. Its protein is CASSPGQGASPGLNTEAFF.

The V call is TRBV5-1, the J call TRBJ1-2; D is unresolved. Looked up from germline, CDR1 is SGHRS and CDR2 is YFSETQ. CDR3 length: 15 residues. The germline V and J ends were trimmed by 0 bases and 8 bases, with 17 bases remaining between them. The CDR3: CASSLGLGRVDGYTF. The CDR3 coding sequence is TGCGCCAGCAGCTTGGGACTAGGTCGGGTCGACGGCTACACCTTC.

The rearrangement joins TRBV15 to TRBJ1-1; D gene uncertain. CDR3 length equals 13 residues. Germline CDR1 LNHNV, CDR2 YYDKDF (reference sequence). Trimming stripped 0 bases from V and 10 bases from J, with 12 bases between. The CDR3 DNA follows: TGTGCCACCAGCAGAGATCCCCGGGATAGAGCTTTCTTT. Protein: CATSRDPRDRAFF.

This sequence joins TRBV3-1 (or the pseudogene TRBV3-2) and TRBJ1-3; no clear D. Germline values: CDR1 LGHDT, CDR2 YNNKEL (reference sequence). Deletions cut 0 bases from V and 0 bases from J, with 12 bases between. This CDR3 region has 17 residues. The CDR3 nucleotides read TGTGCCAGCAGCCAAGATTGGGGAACGAACTCTGGAAACACCATATATTTT. Its protein product is CASSQDWGTNSGNTIYF.

The chain joins TRBV6-4 to TRBJ2-2; D is ambiguous. The germline V gene has CDR1 MRHNA and CDR2 SNTAGT. This CDR3 is 15 amino acids long. The V gene lost 4 bases and the J gene lost 2 bases, with 11 bases spanning the gap. CDR3 region: CASSASSSNTGELFF. As DNA, the CDR3 is TGTGCCAGCAGTGCAAGTAGTTCCAACACCGGGGAGCTGTTTTTT.

CDR3 amino acids: CASSLGTAGNTIYF. The CDR3 DNA reads as TGCGCCAGCAGCTTGGGAACTGCAGGAAACACCATATATTTT. The V call is TRBV5-1, the J call TRBJ1-3; D gene unclear. Germline V gene lookup returns CDR1 SGHRS and CDR2 YFSETQ. V was clipped by 0 bases and J by 4 bases, with 8 bases between them. The CDR3 extends over 14 amino acids.

The rearrangement uses TRBV5-4 and TRBJ2-3, with 9 bases fitting TRBD1. The CDR3 is made up of 16 amino acids. V trimming: 1 base; J trimming: 7 bases; junction bases outside the gene matches: 10. The V gene's germline CDR1 is SGHNT and CDR2 YYREEE (reference sequence). This CDR3 is CASSLRDRVRSYTQYF. The DNA for the CDR3 is TGTGCCAGCAGCTTGCGGGACAGGGTCAGGAGTTATACGCAGTATTTT.

The chain employs TRBV5-1 and TRBJ1-5, with TRBD1 as a possible D gene (5 bases). The ends were cut back, 4 bases at V and 2 bases at J, with 13 bases in the middle. The CDR3 is 15 residues long. CDR1 is SGHRS, CDR2 YFSETQ, per germline. This chain's CDR3 is CASSPGTEGNQPQHF. Here the CDR3 DNA reads TGCGCCAGCAGCCCCGGGACGGAAGGCAATCAGCCCCAGCATTTT. The full variable domain, its missing parts supplied by reference TRBV5-1 and TRBJ1-5, is KAGVTQTPRYLIKTRGQQVTLSCSPISGHRSVSWYQQTPGQGLQFLFEYFSETQRNKGNFPGRFSGRQFSNSRSEMNVSTLELGDSALYLCASSPGTEGNQPQHFGDGTRLSIL.

This clone was detected only once. This chain joins TRBV18 and TRBJ1-6; a possible D gene is TRBD1 (5 bases). The CDR3 is 16 amino acids. CDR1 is KGHSH and CDR2 is LQKENI in the germline V gene. V shed 3 bases and J shed 0 bases, with 9 bases lying between them. As DNA, the CDR3 is TGTGCCAGCTCACCCCGGGGGAACTCCTATAATTCACCCCTCCACTTT. This sequence encodes CASSPRGNSYNSPLHF.

V usage is TRBV7-9 and J usage is TRBJ1-2, with 9 nucleotides matching TRBD1. Per the germline V gene, CDR1 is SEHNR and CDR2 is FQNEAQ (reference sequence). This CDR3 is 17 amino acids long. Trimming removed 7 bases from V and 0 bases from J; junction bases left unmatched: 12. The CDR3 region is CASTPDPGTGPNYGYTF. The CDR3 DNA reads TGTGCCAGCACCCCGGACCCCGGGACAGGGCCTAACTATGGCTACACCTTC.

The sample holds one count of this clone. The chain links TRBV29-1 to TRBJ2-5; 7 bases align to TRBD1. V dropped 8 bases and J dropped 5; count of bases not matched to a gene: 11. The CDR3 is 13 residues long. The germline V gene has CDR1 SQVTM and CDR2 ANQGSEA. The CDR3 region is CSYGKGGGETQYF. The CDR3 DNA reads as TGCAGCTACGGGAAAGGGGGCGGGGAGACCCAGTACTTC.

The gene calls are TRBV2 and TRBJ2-2; no clear D gene. This CDR3 spans 13 amino acids. CDR1 SNHLY and CDR2 FYNNEI come from the germline V gene. Deletions cut 8 bases from V and 1 base from J, with 8 bases between. The CDR3 spells CASSLENTGELFF. The CDR3 region has the DNA TGTGCCAGCTCCCTCGAGAACACCGGGGAGCTGTTTTTT.

J is TRBJ1-5 and V is TRBV10-2, with TRBD1 matching over 8 bases. The CDR3 has 15 amino acids. J was trimmed by 3 bases and V by 6 bases; bases with no gene match: 7. Germline V CDR1 and CDR2: WSHSY, SAAADI. In DNA form, the CDR3 reads TGCGCCAGCAGCGGGACAGGTCGATTCAATCAGCCCCAGCATTTT. Translating gives CASSGTGRFNQPQHF.

This chain joins TRBV6-5 and TRBJ1-6, with 9 bases identical to TRBD1. This CDR3 spans 16 amino acids. With V trimmed by 6 bases and J by 10 bases, 13 bases remained unmatched. In germline, CDR1 is MNHEY, CDR2 SVGAGI. CDR3 DNA: TGTGCCAGCAGCTACGGACAGGGGAAAAGGGGCTCACCCCTCCACTTT. It translates to CASSYGQGKRGSPLHF.

This clone was detected a few times. The V call is TRBV7-9, the J call TRBJ2-7; D is possibly TRBD2 (5 bases). The CDR3 runs to 14 residues. Trimming took 5 bases from V and 2 from J, leaving 13 bases between them. CDR1 SEHNR and CDR2 FQNEAQ come from the germline V gene (reference sequence). The CDR3 protein is CASSPPRGPYEQYF. As DNA, the CDR3 is TGTGCCAGCAGCCCCCCGCGAGGGCCCTACGAGCAGTACTTC.

This chain links TRBV3-1 (or the pseudogene TRBV3-2) with TRBJ2-1; possible D gene TRBD1, 5 bases. Germline-derived CDR1 and CDR2 are LGHDT and YNNKEL (reference sequence). Between the trimmed V and J ends, which lost 0 bases and 4 bases, there was a span of 13 bases. The length of the CDR3 is 16 residues. The CDR3 DNA sequence: TGTGCCAGCAGCCAAGAGCAGGGTGAGGTTTACAATGAGCAGTTCTTC. Translated: CASSQEQGEVYNEQFF.

This clone has a handful of counts. The J gene is TRBJ1-5, the V gene TRBV27; tentatively, D is TRBD1 (5 bases). The CDR3 sequence is 14 residues long. Germline-derived CDR1 and CDR2 are MNHEY and SMNVEV (reference sequence). Trimming took 5 bases from V and 7 from J, leaving 15 bases between them. CDR3 region: CASSRGPRKQPQHF. CDR3 sequence (DNA): TGTGCCAGCAGTAGGGGTCCGCGTAAGCAGCCCCAGCATTTT.

This clone qualifies as large. The rearrangement uses TRBV3-1 (or the pseudogene TRBV3-2) and TRBJ1-1, with a weak D call TRBD1 (5 bases). The CDR3 loop spans 14 amino acids. Trimming shortened V by 0 bases and J by 7 bases, and 12 bases separated the two germline ends. The germline V gene has CDR1 LGHDT and CDR2 YNNKEL (reference sequence). In DNA form, the CDR3 reads TGTGCCAGCAGCCAAGATGGAGAGGGACTTGAAGCTTTCTTT. Amino acids: CASSQDGEGLEAFF.

The chain joins TRBV3-1 (or the pseudogene TRBV3-2) to TRBJ1-2; D perhaps matches TRBD1 (6 bases). This CDR3 is 16 amino acids long. V was cut by 1 base and J by 4 bases, with 16 bases left in between. Germline-derived CDR1 and CDR2 are LGHDT and YNNKEL (reference sequence). CDR3 loop: CASSQAATGTTYGYTF. In nucleotides, the CDR3 is TGTGCCAGCAGCCAAGCCGCGACCGGGACAACCTATGGCTACACCTTC.

V usage is TRBV6-6 and J usage is TRBJ2-7; D assignment may be TRBD1 or TRBD2 (5 bases each). The CDR3 totals 14 residues. Between the trimmed V and J ends, which lost 6 bases and 7 bases, there was a span of 19 bases. CDR1 MNHNY and CDR2 SVGAGI come from the germline V gene (reference sequence). CDR3 amino acids: CASSTGTGSGEQYF. CDR3 nucleotides: TGTGCCAGCAGCACCGGGACCGGGTCTGGAGAGCAGTACTTC.